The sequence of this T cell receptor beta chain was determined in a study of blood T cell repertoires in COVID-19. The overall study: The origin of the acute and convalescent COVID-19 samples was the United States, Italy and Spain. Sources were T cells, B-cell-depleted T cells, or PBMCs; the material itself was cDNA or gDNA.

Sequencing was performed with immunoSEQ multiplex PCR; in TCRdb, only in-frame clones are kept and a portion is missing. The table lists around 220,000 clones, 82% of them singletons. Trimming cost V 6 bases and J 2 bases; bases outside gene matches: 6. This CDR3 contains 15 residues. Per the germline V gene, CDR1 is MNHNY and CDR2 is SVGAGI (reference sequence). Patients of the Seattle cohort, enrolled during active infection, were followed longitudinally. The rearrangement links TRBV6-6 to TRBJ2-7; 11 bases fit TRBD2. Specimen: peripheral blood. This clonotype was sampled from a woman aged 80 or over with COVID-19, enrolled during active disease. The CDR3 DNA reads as TGTGCCAGCAGCAATCGACTAGCGGGGACCTACGAGCAGTACTTC. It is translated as CASSNRLAGTYEQYF.